A single sample is the source of the 32 T cell receptor beta chains below, sequenced in a study of HIV-infected children after antiretroviral therapy interruption. Treatment described: PENTA 11 planned treatment interruption arm or continuous ART arm. A 3' RACE protocol on RNA, with unique molecular identifiers, produced the TCR library. Each CDR3 protein gets one entry after TCRdb re-called the 3' RACE reads with MiXCR. The sample lists some 90,000 distinct CDR3 sequences, approximately 6.9% occurring once. Sequencing used CD45RA+ CD4+ T cells from PBMCs, pooled from several time points, obtained from a donor given antiretroviral therapy, either interrupted or continuous. Subset of the sample: naive CD4+ CD45RA+ CD45RO- T cells. All receptors come from a pool of human donors with HIV.

This clonotype was detected ten times or more. V gene TRBV20-1 combines with J gene TRBJ1-6, with unresolved D. Germline CDR1 DFQATT, CDR2 SNEGSKA (reference sequence). CDR3 size: 13 residues. Between the trimmed V and J ends, which lost 3 bases and 10 bases, there was a span of 13 bases. The CDR3: CSASNSIESPLHF. The CDR3 DNA is TGCAGTGCTAGTAATTCGATCGAATCACCCCTCCACTTT.

This clonotype has a count of ten or more. CDR3 amino acids: CSAKTQTYGYTF. The CDR3 DNA is TGCAGTGCTAAAACGCAGACCTATGGCTACACCTTC. The rearrangement uses TRBV20-1 and TRBJ1-2; D unclear. This CDR3 has 12 amino acids. Trimming removed 4 bases from V and 4 bases from J, with 10 bases in between. The germline gives CDR1 DFQATT, CDR2 SNEGSKA (reference sequence).

This clonotype was counted many times. The chain links TRBV9 to TRBJ2-6; D is unresolved. This CDR3 contains 15 residues. Between the trimmed V and J ends, which lost 2 bases and 3 bases, there was a span of 9 bases. The germline gives CDR1 SGDLS, CDR2 YYNGEE. The CDR3 nucleotides are TGTGCCAGCAGCGTCCGGGTATTTGGGGCCAACGTCCTGACTTTC. Its translation is CASSVRVFGANVLTF.

Turning to this clonotype: A much larger clone sits a single nucleotide away, making a read error possible. V usage is TRBV7-9 and J usage is TRBJ2-2; D possibly uses TRBD1 or TRBD2 (5 bases each). Germline CDR1 SEHNR, CDR2 FQNEAQ (reference sequence). The CDR3 contains 15 residues. This chain's CDR3 is CASSADGGNTAELFF. In nucleotides, the CDR3 is TGTGCCAGCAGCGCGGATGGGGGAAACACCGCGGAGCTGTTTTTT.

There are many counts of this clonotype. V gene TRBV5-5 combines with J gene TRBJ2-1, with D tentatively TRBD2 (6 bases). CDR1 SGHKS and CDR2 YYEKEE come from the germline V gene (reference sequence). This CDR3 spans 14 amino acids. The V and J ends lost 4 bases and 6 bases respectively, with 14 bases between them. The CDR3 DNA follows: TGTGCCAGCAGCCCCGCGGGGTGGGGCAATGAGCAGTTCTTC. Amino acid sequence: CASSPAGWGNEQFF. Full variable domain (missing parts from reference TRBV5-5 and TRBJ2-1): DAGVTQSPTHLIKTRGQQVTLRCSPISGHKSVSWYQQVLGQGPQFIFQYYEKEERGRGNFPDRFSARQFPNYSSELNVNALLLGDSALYLCASSPAGWGNEQFFGPGTRLTVL.

This clonotype appeared many times. The chain recombines TRBV24-1 with TRBJ2-3; 7 nucleotides line up with TRBD1. This CDR3 is 18 amino acids long. Germline trimming cut 5 bases from V and 6 bases from J; bases unmatched to any gene: 19. Germline V gene lookup returns CDR1 KGHDR and CDR2 SFDVKD. The CDR3, as DNA: TGTGCCACCAGTGGGACCCCTCTACAGGGGATCAATGTGGATACGCAGTATTTT. This sequence encodes CATSGTPLQGINVDTQYF.

At least ten counts were recorded for this clonotype. The chain combines TRBV7-2 with TRBJ2-7, with D perhaps TRBD2 (6 bases). This CDR3 contains 14 residues. From germline, CDR1 is SGHTA and CDR2 FQGNSA. Trimming stripped 5 bases from V and 3 bases from J, with 14 bases between. CDR3 DNA: TGTGCCAGCAGCGGAGGAGGGTTTAACTACGAGCAGTACTTC. The encoded protein is CASSGGGFNYEQYF. The full variable domain, its missing parts supplied by reference TRBV7-2 and TRBJ2-7, is GAGVSQSPSNKVTEKGKDVELRCDPISGHTALYWYRQSLGQGLEFLIYFQGNSAPDKSGLPSDRFSAERTGGSVSTLTIQRTQQEDSAVYLCASSGGGFNYEQYFGPGTRLTVT.

This chain links TRBV7-9 with TRBJ2-5; D perhaps matches TRBD1 (5 bases). The CDR3 has 16 residues. Germline CDR1 and CDR2: SEHNR and FQNEAQ (reference sequence). With 2 bases removed from V and 2 bases from J, the gap between germline ends came to 15 bases. CDR3 amino acids: CASSLLDKRVQETQYF. CDR3 bases: TGTGCCAGCAGCTTATTGGACAAAAGAGTACAAGAGACCCAGTACTTC.

In its sample, this clonotype was seen many times. V is TRBV10-3 and J is TRBJ1-2; no firm D call. The CDR3 consists of 11 residues. CDR1 and CDR2 (germline): ENHRY, SYGVKD. V was shortened by 3 bases and J by 5 bases, with 4 bases between the two germline ends. The CDR3 DNA follows: TGTGCCATCAGTGATGGGTATGGCTACACCTTC. Its translation is CAISDGYGYTF.

In this sample, this clonotype turned up many times. V usage is TRBV4-1 and J usage is TRBJ2-2; 8 positions match TRBD2. The CDR3 is 17 residues long. Germline CDR1 is MGHRA and CDR2 is YSYEKL. J lost 5 bases, V lost 4 bases, and 12 bases had no gene match. CDR3 amino acids: CASSLEGGLVETGELFF. The CDR3 DNA sequence: TGCGCCAGCAGCCTTGAAGGGGGACTAGTGGAGACCGGGGAGCTGTTTTTT.

This clonotype occurred many times. The rearrangement links TRBV5-6 to TRBJ1-2; tentatively, D is TRBD1 (6 bases). This CDR3 has 15 amino acids. Germline V gene data show CDR1 as SGHDT and CDR2 as YYEEEE. Trimming removed 1 base from V and 3 bases from J, with 13 bases in between. CDR3 protein: CASSLFPGDDYGYTF. DNA for the CDR3: TGTGCCAGCAGCTTGTTTCCAGGGGACGACTATGGCTACACCTTC.

This clonotype was recorded many times. The V call is TRBV5-1, the J call TRBJ2-2; no definite D call. V lost 2 bases and J lost 1, with 6 bases in between. Germline V lookup: CDR1 SGHRS, CDR2 YFSETQ. The CDR3 is made up of 14 amino acids. Written as DNA, the CDR3 is TGCGCCAGCAGCTTAAGACAGAACACCGGGGAGCTGTTTTTT. It translates to CASSLRQNTGELFF. Drawing the rest from reference TRBV5-1 and TRBJ2-2, the complete variable domain is KAGVTQTPRYLIKTRGQQVTLSCSPISGHRSVSWYQQTPGQGLQFLFEYFSETQRNKGNFPGRFSGRQFSNSRSEMNVSTLELGDSALYLCASSLRQNTGELFFGEGSRLTVL.

This clonotype was seen many times. The genes are TRBV25-1 and TRBJ2-3, with D unclear. The germline gives CDR1 MGHDK, CDR2 SYGVNS. V dropped 4 bases and J dropped 8 bases, with 13 bases sitting between them. The CDR3 is 13 amino acids. The CDR3 coding sequence is TGTGCCAGCAGTGGGGCCAGTCTTGGTACGCAGTATTTT. This translates into CASSGASLGTQYF.

V gene TRBV3-1 combines with J gene TRBJ1-1; no definite D call. The length of the CDR3 is 13 residues. Deletions cut 1 base from V and 2 bases from J, with 5 bases between. Germline V gene data show CDR1 as LGHDT and CDR2 as YNNKEL (reference sequence). CDR3 coding DNA: TGTGCCAGCAGCCAAGTTCGAAACACTGAAGCTTTCTTT. It encodes CASSQVRNTEAFF.

This chain uses TRBV6-6 with TRBJ2-7; D is possibly TRBD1 (6 bases). Germline V gene sequence: CDR1 MNHNY, CDR2 SVGAGI (reference sequence). V gave up 6 bases and J gave up 7 bases, with 16 bases separating them. The CDR3 covers 13 residues. The CDR3 nucleotides read TGTGCCAGCAGCTCCGACAGGTTGGGGGAGCAGTACTTC. Its translation is CASSSDRLGEQYF.

V gene TRBV6-1 combines with J gene TRBJ2-2, with D possibly TRBD1 on 5 matching bases. Germline V gene sequence: CDR1 MNHNS, CDR2 SASEGT. V was trimmed by 6 bases and J by 1 base, leaving 12 bases between them. The CDR3 is made up of 15 amino acids. This CDR3 is CASRETVLNTGELFF. In DNA, the CDR3 is TGTGCCAGCAGGGAGACAGTACTGAACACCGGGGAGCTGTTTTTT.

The V and J genes are TRBV18 and TRBJ1-2, with 7 bases identical to TRBD1. Germline CDR1 KGHSH, CDR2 LQKENI. The V segment lost 3 bases and the J segment 6 bases; nucleotides outside the gene matches: 7. CDR3 size: 14 residues. CDR3 in amino acids: CASSPKGASHGYTF. DNA of the CDR3: TGTGCCAGCTCACCGAAGGGGGCGAGCCATGGCTACACCTTC.

This clonotype was recorded a few times. In DNA form, the CDR3 reads TGTGCCAGCAGCTTACAAAAGTGGGGACAGGGAAACACCGGGGAGCTGTTTTTT. This translates into CASSLQKWGQGNTGELFF. This chain links TRBV7-4 with TRBJ2-2; 9 bases fit TRBD1. The junction had 9 bases not matched to a gene; V was cut back by 2 bases and J by 2 bases. Germline CDR1 is SGHVT and CDR2 is SQSDAQ. The CDR3 runs 18 residues. Full variable domain (missing parts from reference TRBV7-4 and TRBJ2-2): GAGVSQSPRYKVAKRGRDVALRCDSISGHVTLYWYRQTLGQGSEVLTYSQSDAQRDKSGRPSGRFSAERPERSVSTLKIQRTEQGDSAVYLCASSLQKWGQGNTGELFFGEGSRLTVL.

This clonotype was recorded many times. The V call is TRBV18, the J call TRBJ2-7; 10 bases align to TRBD1. The ends lost 3 bases at V and 4 bases at J; junction bases unmatched: 6. The CDR3 is 15 amino acids. Germline V lookup: CDR1 KGHSH, CDR2 LQKENI. The DNA for the CDR3 is TGTGCCAGCTCACCTGGAGGGACAGGGGAATACGAGCAGTACTTC. Translation gives CASSPGGTGEYEQYF.

Many counts were recorded for this clonotype. The chain has TRBV19 and TRBJ2-7; D is tentatively TRBD1 or TRBD2 (6 bases each). The V gene's germline CDR1 is LNHDA and CDR2 SQIVND (reference sequence). With 2 bases removed from V and 7 bases from J, the gap between germline ends came to 15 bases. CDR3 length equals 14 residues. The CDR3 region is CASSIRGTVVEQYF. The CDR3 DNA reads TGTGCCAGTAGTATAAGGGGGACTGTGGTGGAGCAGTACTTC. The full variable domain, its missing parts supplied by reference TRBV19 and TRBJ2-7, is DGGITQSPKYLFRKEGQNVTLSCEQNLNHDAMYWYRQDPGQGLRLIYYSQIVNDFQKGDIAEGYSVSREKKESFPLTVTSAQKNPTAFYLCASSIRGTVVEQYFGPGTRLTVT.

This clonotype occurred a few times. The chain employs TRBV27 and TRBJ2-3; D is unresolved. V was clipped by 6 bases and J by 10 bases, with 14 bases between them. This CDR3 is 12 amino acids long. Germline CDR1 and CDR2: MNHEY and SMNVEV (reference sequence). CDR3 in amino acids: CASRLENHPQYF. CDR3 DNA: TGTGCCAGCAGACTCGAAAACCACCCGCAGTATTTT.

This clonotype was recorded at least ten times. The chain combines TRBV5-1 with TRBJ2-1; D ambiguous. The CDR3 length is 16 residues. Looked up from germline, CDR1 is SGHRS and CDR2 is YFSETQ. V gave up 0 bases and J gave up 0 bases, with 10 bases separating them. CDR3 loop: CASSLDFSSSYNEQFF. As DNA, the CDR3 is TGCGCCAGCAGCTTGGACTTCTCCAGCTCCTACAATGAGCAGTTCTTC.

The sample holds many counts of this clonotype. CDR3 sequence (DNA): TGCGCCAGCAGCTTGGCCCTAGATACGCAGTATTTT. Its protein product is CASSLALDTQYF. This chain joins TRBV5-1 and TRBJ2-3; D not certain. The CDR3 runs to 12 residues. Germline V gives CDR1 SGHRS, CDR2 YFSETQ. Trimming removed 0 bases at V and 5 bases at J, with 4 bases between.

The genes are TRBV10-1 and TRBJ2-7; D uncertain. V lost 6 bases and J lost 1, with 13 bases in between. Per germline, CDR1 WNHNN and CDR2 SYGVQD (reference sequence). The CDR3 length is 14 residues. The CDR3 coding sequence is TGCGCCAGCAGCACAACGGGCCGGTCCTACGAGCAGTACTTC. It codes for CASSTTGRSYEQYF.

This clonotype was observed many times. The chain uses TRBV2 and TRBJ1-1; possible D gene TRBD1, 6 bases. Germline CDR1 reads SNHLY; CDR2 reads FYNNEI. The CDR3 extends over 14 amino acids. V was trimmed by 8 bases and J by 6 bases, leaving 19 bases between them. The DNA of the CDR3 is TGTGCCAGCGGGTTACCTGGGGGCGACTCTGAAGCTTTCTTT. Amino acids: CASGLPGGDSEAFF.

This clonotype was recorded at least ten times. The chain joins TRBV6-6 to TRBJ1-1; D may be TRBD1 (6 bases). V lost 5 bases and J lost 14, with 27 bases in between. In germline, CDR1 is MNHNY, CDR2 SVGAGI (reference sequence). CDR3 length equals 15 residues. The CDR3 DNA reads TGTGCCAGCAGTGACACCGGGACATCAAACACAGAAGTCTTCTTT. Amino acid sequence: CASSDTGTSNTEVFF.

The chain recombines TRBV6-1 with TRBJ1-5, with D possibly TRBD1 on 5 matching bases. The germline V and J ends were trimmed by 5 bases and 2 bases, with 16 bases remaining between them. Looked up from germline, CDR1 is MNHNS and CDR2 is SASEGT. This CDR3 is built from 16 residues. The CDR3: CASSISGGVGNQPQHF. CDR3 bases: TGTGCCAGCAGTATAAGCGGGGGTGTAGGCAATCAGCCCCAGCATTTT.

Many counts were recorded for this clonotype. V gene TRBV12-3 or TRBV12-4 combines with J gene TRBJ1-4, with 10 positions matching TRBD1. There are 14 residues in the CDR3. V was clipped by 7 bases and J by 8 bases; unmatched bases: 7. In DNA, the CDR3 is TGTGCCAGCATCTCCGGGACAGGGGAAGAAAAACTGTTTTTT. Its translation: CASISGTGEEKLFF.

In this sample, this clonotype turned up a few times. The chain employs TRBV28 and TRBJ1-3; D is undetermined. Germline V gives CDR1 MDHEN, CDR2 SYDVKM. CDR3 size: 15 residues. V lost 4 bases and J lost 4, with 14 bases in between. CDR3 sequence (DNA): TGTGCCAGCAGTTCCAGGACCTTTTACGGAAACACCATATATTTT. Protein: CASSSRTFYGNTIYF.

This clonotype came up many times. The rearrangement joins TRBV6-5 to TRBJ1-1; TRBD1 might be the D (5 bases). Trimming took 7 bases from V and 3 from J, leaving 12 bases between them. CDR1 and CDR2 (germline): MNHEY, SVGAGI. This CDR3 region has 13 residues. The CDR3 spells CASKGQGYTEAFF. The CDR3 region has the DNA TGTGCCAGCAAAGGGCAGGGATACACTGAAGCTTTCTTT.

This clonotype was recorded at least ten times. This rearrangement joins TRBV7-2 to TRBJ2-7; tentatively, D is TRBD1 or TRBD2 (6 bases each). CDR3 length: 14 residues. Germline CDR1 is SGHTA and CDR2 is FQGNSA. The V and J ends lost 2 bases and 2 bases respectively, with 10 bases between them. The CDR3 loop reads CASSLRRGPYEQYF. The CDR3 DNA reads TGTGCCAGCAGCTTACGTCGGGGGCCCTACGAGCAGTACTTC.

This clonotype appeared many times. CDR3: CSARLDRGAYEQYF. CDR3 in DNA: TGCAGTGCTCGACTGGACAGGGGAGCCTACGAGCAGTACTTC. The rearrangement uses TRBV20-1 and TRBJ2-7; 9 bases are shared with TRBD1. The J segment lost 2 bases and the V segment lost 5 bases, leaving 7 bases of the junction unmatched. This CDR3 is built from 14 residues. Per germline, CDR1 DFQATT and CDR2 SNEGSKA (reference sequence).